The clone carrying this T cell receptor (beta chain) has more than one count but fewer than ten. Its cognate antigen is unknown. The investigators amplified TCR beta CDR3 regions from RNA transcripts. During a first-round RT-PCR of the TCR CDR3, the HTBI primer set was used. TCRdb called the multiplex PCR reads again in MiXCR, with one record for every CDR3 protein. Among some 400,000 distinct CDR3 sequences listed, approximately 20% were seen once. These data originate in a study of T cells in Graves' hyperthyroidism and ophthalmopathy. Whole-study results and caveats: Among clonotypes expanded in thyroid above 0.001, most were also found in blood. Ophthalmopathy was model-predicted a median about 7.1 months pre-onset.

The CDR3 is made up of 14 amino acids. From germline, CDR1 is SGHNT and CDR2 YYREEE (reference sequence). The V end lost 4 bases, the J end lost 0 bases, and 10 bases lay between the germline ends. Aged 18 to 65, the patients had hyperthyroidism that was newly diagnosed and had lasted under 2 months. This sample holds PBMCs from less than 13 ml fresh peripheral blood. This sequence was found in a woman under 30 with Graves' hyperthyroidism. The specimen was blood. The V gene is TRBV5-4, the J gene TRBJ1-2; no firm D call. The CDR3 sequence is CASSPPATNYGYTF. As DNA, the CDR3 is TGTGCCAGCAGCCCCCCCGCAACTAACTATGGCTACACCTTC.